This TCR beta chain was captured in a study of cytomegalovirus exposure and HLA in healthy donors. Primers: 60 Vbeta forward and 13 Jbeta reverse. As handled by the study authors: Approximately 86 million unique TCR beta chains, about 12 million shared, were counted in a later analysis. Assay used: immunoSEQ multiplex PCR; TCRdb lists only in-frame clones, some missing. The V and J calls and clone size come from that table; D and trimming were worked out from the DNA. Found here are 90,000 to 130,000 clones, 79% of them singletons; the top ten hold about 3%. This clonotype was sampled from a woman in her late teens or twenties in good health and CMV-seropositive. The sample consisted of PBMCs.

CDR3 nucleotide sequence: TGTGCCTGGAGTTTTACAGGGAATCAGCCCCAGCATTTT. Its translation is CAWSFTGNQPQHF. The chain links TRBV30 to TRBJ1-5, with a weak D call TRBD1 (6 bases). The V end was cut by 2 bases, the J end by 4 bases, with 9 bases between. Germline CDR1 is GTSNPN and CDR2 is SVGIG (reference sequence). The CDR3 is 13 residues long.